Detailed here is one T cell receptor (beta chain). Clones were read by immunoSEQ multiplex PCR, and TCRdb kept only the in-frame ones, dropping some. This table has tens of thousands of clones, 70% to 80% appearing once. The data were obtained in a study of OX40 agonist ivuxolimab in advanced cancers. Background on the study: Ivuxolimab is a fully human IgG2 antibody that activates OX40 (CD134).

The TCR sequence derives from an adult with an advanced solid tumor such as melanoma, head and neck, liver or kidney cancer. The sequenced sample was CD4+ or CD8+ T cells sorted from blood, obtained in a trial of the OX40 agonist ivuxolimab.

CDR3: CASSLSLGLTRDNEQFF. The CDR3 DNA sequence: TGTGCCAGCAGCTTGAGTCTAGGCCTAACGCGGGACAATGAGCAGTTCTTC. This chain connects TRBV5-6 to TRBJ2-1; TRBD2 is a possible D gene (5 bases). Trimming took 1 base from V and 5 from J, leaving 19 bases between them. CDR3 length: 17 amino acids. The germline gives CDR1 SGHDT, CDR2 YYEEEE.